A single sample gave rise to the 3 T cell receptor beta chains below, sequenced in a study of blood T cell repertoires in COVID-19. Assay: immunoSEQ multiplex PCR; the TCRdb copy retains only in-frame clones and omits some. Of hundreds of thousands of clones listed, 90% are singletons. What was sequenced was peripheral blood. The source is a woman aged 40-49 years with COVID-19, enrolled during active disease.

This clone was counted once. A read error may account for a junction end that differs from germline. The CDR3 coding sequence is TGTGCCATCAGTACTAGGTCAGGGGCCCATGGCTACACCTTC. Its translation is CAISTRSGAHGYTF. The chain links TRBV2 to TRBJ1-2, with a weak D call TRBD1 (6 bases). The CDR3 covers 14 residues. Per the germline V gene, CDR1 is SNHLY and CDR2 is FYNNEI.

The chain has TRBV2 and TRBJ1-5; TRBD1 aligns across 8 bases. Trimming took 5 bases from V and 1 from J; bases not matched to a gene: 4. Looked up from germline, CDR1 is SNHLY and CDR2 is FYNNEI. The CDR3 loop spans 15 amino acids. CDR3 coding DNA: TGTGCCAGCAGTTTTAACAGGGGGAGCAATCAGCCCCAGCATTTT. It encodes CASSFNRGSNQPQHF.

The chain carries TRBV7-2 and TRBJ1-2; 11 nucleotides line up with TRBD1. V shed 5 bases, J shed 4 bases, and the junction held 3 bases outside the gene matches. CDR3 length: 14 amino acids. Germline loops: CDR1 SGHTA, CDR2 FQGNSA. CDR3 residues: CASSRGQGGYGYTF. The CDR3 DNA reads as TGTGCCAGCAGCCGGGGACAGGGGGGCTATGGCTACACCTTC.